This T cell receptor beta chain derives from a study of PD-1 blockade in classical Hodgkin lymphoma. Points from the study as a whole: Significant TCR diversity gains by C4D1 occurred in CD4+ but not CD8+ cells.

Remarks on this clone: Antigen specificity is unknown.

Patients all relapsed after autologous stem cell transplantation, and there was variation in brentuximab vedotin exposure. Measured with immunoSEQ multiplex PCR; TCRdb has only the in-frame clones, and not every one. The sample shows 30,000 to 45,000 clones, roughly 88% of them seen only once. V lost 4 bases to trimming and J lost 0 bases, with 4 bases between them. CDR3 size: 12 residues. CDR1 and CDR2 from the germline V gene are KGHSH and LQKENI. This TCR was sampled from a human donor with classical Hodgkin lymphoma. The V gene is TRBV18, the J gene TRBJ2-7; D unresolved. The specimen was peripheral blood mononuclear cells (PBMCs), collected before the second cycle of nivolumab. The CDR3 nucleotides are TGTGCCAGCTCACGCAACTCCTACGAGCAGTACTTC. Amino acids: CASSRNSYEQYF.